This T cell receptor beta chain was captured in a study of CD8+ T cells in alopecia areata (dated by TCRdb to the late 2010s). Describing the broader study: The treated patients took part in an open-label pilot trial in which moderate-to-severe alopecia areata was treated with oral tofacitinib at 5 to 10 mg twice daily. Patients stayed on tofacitinib for 6 to 18 months and then had 6 months of follow-up off drug so that delayed response and recurrence could be assessed. To study T cell clonal expansion in alopecia areata, the researchers applied high-throughput TCRbeta sequencing to both the C3H/HeJ mouse model and human patients. In humans, TCRbeta sequencing was performed on scalp tissue and on sorted CD4+ and CD8+ peripheral blood T cells from healthy controls and from patients with patchy or totalis/universalis alopecia areata. Tofacitinib-treated patients had biopsies at baseline and at 4 and 24 weeks of treatment, with a later scalp biopsy in several patients. Scalp clonality was compared across normal scalp (n=4), patchy alopecia areata scalp (n=8), and alopecia totalis/universalis scalp (n=8). RNA was obtained with the PAXgene miRNA kit for fixed scalp, the miRNeasy kit for PBMCs, and the RNeasy kit for mouse skin. Amplification of TCRbeta CDR3 regions was done by immunoSEQ multiplex PCR using 35 Vbeta forward primers and 13 Jbeta reverse primers.

The receptor library was made with the immunoSEQ multiplex PCR assay. RNA was extracted from all samples and reverse transcribed into cDNA, which served as template for TCR sequencing. First-strand cDNA was synthesized with SuperScript III using a 2:1 mix of oligo-dT and random hexamers. A synthetic immune receptor repertoire was used to measure amplification bias, and any remaining bias was corrected computationally. The study's own analysis went as follows. After raw reads were preprocessed to remove errors, the CDR3 was defined following IMGT conventions as running from the conserved cysteine to phenylalanine. Clonality was computed as 1 minus the Shannon entropy, with the entropy normalized by log2 of the number of productive unique TCRs. Scalp TCRbeta sequences were cross-referenced with sorted blood CD4 and CD8 repertoires so that the CD4 or CD8 identity of scalp clones could be inferred. TCRdb took over this immuneACCESS table, retaining in-frame rearrangements with V and J assigned. Such tables are incomplete; in checked studies, under half of the missing clones stem from an unresolved V gene, and the remainder is unexplained. From that table come the V and J calls and clone size; the DNA was used to work out D and trimming. The sample profile shows 140,000 to 150,000 clones; roughly three fifths of them were found once. 5% to 7% of the sample is in the top ten clones.

A remark on this clone: The target of this receptor is not known. Per-base quality was not reported, and no clone a single base away is much larger than it.

CDR1 and CDR2 were assigned from the germline V gene as SQVTM and ANQGSEA. Ends trimmed: V by 0 bases, J by 5 bases; bases unmatched to a gene: 6. Inclusive of the bounding cysteine and phenylalanine, the CDR3 is 15 residues long. Only the CDR3 DNA is retained, 45 bases long and in frame from the first base. General findings and caveats noted by the study authors: Resident alphabeta T cells in normal human skin are also sequenced, complicating scalp TCR repertoire analysis, unlike mouse skin dominated by gammadelta T cells. Shared TCR sequences between patients were less evident than in mice, which may be partly attributable to HLA diversity in the patient population. Compared with normal scalp, lesional scalp, particularly in alopecia totalis/universalis, had higher clonality and more expanded CD8+ clones, which suggests antigenic drive.

The time point label on this specimen signifies: baseline before oral tofacitinib. Lesional scalp punch biopsies and peripheral blood were obtained from alopecia areata patients. PBMCs were isolated by density centrifugation and stained for CD3, CD4 and CD8, after which CD4+ and CD8+ T cells were sorted on a FACSAria. The clonotype comes from a human donor with alopecia areata. The chain is assembled from TRBV29-1 and TRBJ2-3; TRBD2 matches 9 bases in the middle. The material was CD4+ T cells sorted from blood, obtained at week 0. The encoded CDR3 is CSVEDDSGGGDTQYF. Read as DNA, the sequence is TGCAGCGTTGAAGACGATAGCGGGGGAGGAGATACGCAGTATTTT.